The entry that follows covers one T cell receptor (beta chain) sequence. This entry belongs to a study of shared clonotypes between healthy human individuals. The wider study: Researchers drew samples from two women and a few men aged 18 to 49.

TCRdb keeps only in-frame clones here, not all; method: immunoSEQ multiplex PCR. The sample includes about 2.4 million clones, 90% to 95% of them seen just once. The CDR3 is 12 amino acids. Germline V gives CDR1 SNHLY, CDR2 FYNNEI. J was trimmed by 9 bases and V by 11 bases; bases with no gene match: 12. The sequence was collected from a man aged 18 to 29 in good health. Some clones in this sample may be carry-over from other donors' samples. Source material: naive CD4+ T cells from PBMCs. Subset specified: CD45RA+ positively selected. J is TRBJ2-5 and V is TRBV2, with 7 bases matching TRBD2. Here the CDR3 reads CAGERGPGSQYF. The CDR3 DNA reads TGTGCCGGAGAGCGGGGTCCGGGGTCCCAGTACTTC.